Sequencing of this T cell receptor beta chain was carried out in a study of blood T cell repertoires in COVID-19. Study at large: There were acute and convalescent COVID-19 samples, and they came from the United States, Italy and Spain. The cDNA or gDNA used as material had been derived from T cells, B-cell-depleted T cells, or PBMCs.

CDR1 KGHSH and CDR2 LQKENI come from the germline V gene. The CDR3 is 17 residues long. The ends lost 3 bases at V and 0 bases at J; junction bases unmatched: 4. Authors' processing steps: Estimation of nucleated cell counts was performed using reference gene primer amplification. Libraries were prepared by immunoSEQ multiplex PCR; TCRdb keeps only in-frame clonotypes and omits some of them. That table gives V, J and clone size, and the DNA gave D and trimming. The sample gives 120,000 or so clones, around four fifths of which show up once; about 6% is in the top ten. The gene calls are TRBV18 and TRBJ2-6, with 8 bases aligning to TRBD1. This TCR derives from a man older than 75 with active or convalescent COVID-19. Sequencing input: peripheral blood. CDR3 loop: CASSPGQASSGANVLTF. The CDR3 DNA is TGTGCCAGCTCACCGGGACAGGCCTCCTCTGGGGCCAACGTCCTGACTTTC.